This TCR beta chain was profiled in a study of cytomegalovirus exposure and HLA in healthy donors. Trimming pared 4 bases from V and 1 base from J, leaving 18 bases between. From germline, CDR1 is SGDLS and CDR2 YYNGEE. CDR3 length: 16 residues. This clone was seen more than once but under ten times. What it binds is unknown. The PCR employed 60 Vbeta primers together with 13 Jbeta primers. Per the study methods: Unique TCR beta chains numbered roughly 84 million in a later analysis, with roughly 10 million shared. Sequenced by immunoSEQ multiplex PCR; TCRdb stores in-frame clones only, minus some. The V and J calls and clone size were taken over from that table, and D and trimming were inferred from the DNA. The sample holds about 170,000 clones, 65% to 75% seen once. Study findings and constraints: An assumption of roughly uniform sequencing depth across donors underlay the presence/absence analyses. TCR beta V segments were, for the most part, productive about 87% or about 30% of the time in an earlier analysis.

The receptor was derived from a girl aged 10 to 17 in good health and CMV-seronegative. The V and J genes are TRBV9 and TRBJ2-7; tentative D call: TRBD1 (6 bases). Material for sequencing was PBMCs. As DNA, the CDR3 is TGTGCCAGCAGCCCAGGGGCCATGACGGCATCCTACGAGCAGTACTTC. This gives the protein CASSPGAMTASYEQYF.